The clone carrying this T cell receptor beta chain occurred many times. Its antigen remains unidentified. Germline V gene sequence: CDR1 SGHRS, CDR2 YFSETQ. The CDR3 contains 15 residues. The J segment lost 9 bases and the V segment lost 1 base, leaving 10 bases of the junction unmatched. The data belong to a study of response to subunit inactivated influenza vaccine. TCRdb reprocessed the RT-PCR reads with MiXCR, giving one entry per CDR3 protein. The sample carries under 750,000 distinct CDR3 sequences, 12% recorded once. Broader study findings: The study's authors posited that every seasonal influenza vaccination enlists few new T cells.

The clonotype was recovered from a man in his fifties or sixties who received an inactivated influenza vaccine. The source material was PBMCs from blood, sampled on the day of vaccination. The chain employs TRBV5-1 and TRBJ2-4; 7 bases fit TRBD2. CDR3 nucleotides: TGCGCCAGCAGCTTGACGGGGAGGGATCGAATCATTCAGTACTTC. Translation: CASSLTGRDRIIQYF.